This entry concerns a single T cell receptor (beta chain). Which antigen it targets is not known. No much larger clone is present one base from it, and per-base qualities are unavailable. From the germline V gene, CDR1 is SGHTA and CDR2 is FQGTGA. The CDR3 runs 14 residues from the cysteine to the phenylalanine. Just CDR3 DNA is preserved here, 42 bases in frame from base 1. Deletion took 0 bases off V and 8 bases off J, with a span of 11 bases between the germline ends. TCRbeta CDR3 regions were amplified from genomic DNA using the immunoSEQ Assay, a bias-controlled multiplex PCR. Concerning the study's data processing: Nucleated cell counts per sample were estimated from amplification of reference gene primers within the assay. To quantify the absolute abundance of each unique TCRbeta CDR3 rearrangement, sequence reads were collapsed and filtered. For each sample, productive Simpson clonality was calculated as the square root of Simpson's diversity index over productive rearrangements. TCRdb retrieved this table from immuneACCESS and kept in-frame rearrangements only. Not all clones are present; in checked studies, unresolved V genes account for under half, and no reason is known for the remainder. D and trimming come from the DNA, and the V and J calls and clone size come from that table. This sample holds about 20,000 clones; around 86% were observed only once. The ten largest clonotypes hold roughly 3.5% of the sample.

The collaborating institutions used their own protocols to collect whole blood in K2EDTA tubes. For TCRbeta analysis, collaborator samples were shipped as frozen whole blood, as isolated PBMCs, or as DNA extracted from either sample type. The source of the sample is a study of blood T cell repertoires in COVID-19 (TCRdb year 2020). The study in broad terms: Samples from collaborators originated in the United States, Italy and Spain and spanned both the acute and convalescent phases of COVID-19. The material from the prospective study consisted of cDNA or gDNA derived from T cells, B-cell-depleted T cells, or PBMCs. Subjects who had been exposed to COVID-19, were actively infected with it, or had recovered from it provided the deeply sampled blood TCRbeta repertoires that made up the dataset. The repertoires were released in a freely available public database meant as a resource for research on the immune response to SARS-CoV-2. Samples came from the ongoing ImmuneRACE study (first 160 participants) plus 1,254 subjects from 6 global collaborators. Sample metadata almost always included a de-identified subject ID, COVID-19 status, age in years and sex. HLA class I and class II types, where available, came from metadata supplied by the sample provider rather than from assay-based typing.

Study-wide conclusions, independent of this receptor: Clinical and demographic metadata were provided uncurated, with the amount varying by source and participant.

The V gene is TRBV7-3 and the J gene is TRBJ1-3, with a tentative D gene TRBD1 over 6 matching bases. Sequencing input: peripheral blood. This TCR was sampled from a man aged 50 to 59 with active COVID-19. This receptor has the CDR3 CASSLTGGGDTIYF. The bases are TGTGCCAGCAGCTTAACGGGAGGGGGTGACACCATATATTTT.